This TCR beta chain is from a study of OX40 agonist ivuxolimab in advanced cancers. General observations from the study: Averaged across samples, CD8+ T cells carried more expanded clones than CD4+ did. At 0.1 to 3.0 mg/kg and by week 6, CD4+ and CD8+ T cells in the blood had expanded clonally.

Concerning this clone: Its matching antigen is unknown.

The V end was cut by 1 base, the J end by 4 bases, with 6 bases between. Germline V CDR1 and CDR2: SGHNT, YYREEE (reference sequence). The CDR3 consists of 13 residues. The repertoire was sequenced with immunoSEQ multiplex PCR; TCRdb's copy has only in-frame clones and lacks some. This sample has roughly 71,000 clones, with about 88% found just once. This chain joins TRBV5-4 and TRBJ2-1; D possibly corresponds to TRBD1 (5 bases). Material: CD4+ or CD8+ T cells sorted from blood, obtained in a trial of the OX40 agonist ivuxolimab. This TCR came from an adult with an advanced solid tumor such as melanoma, head and neck, liver or kidney cancer. In DNA form, the CDR3 reads TGTGCCAGCAGCTTGCAGGGATACAATGAGCAGTTCTTC. Its protein product is CASSLQGYNEQFF.